These 27 T cell receptor beta chains were sequenced from one sample in a study of early T cells in non-severe SARS-CoV-2 infection. From the 5' RACE reads, TCRdb called clonotypes with MiXCR, one entry per CDR3 protein. This sample has roughly 80,000 distinct CDR3 sequences, with around 8.7% found just once. Sequenced material: whole blood. The receptors here all came from an adult who was a healthcare worker with PCR-confirmed SARS-CoV-2 infection or an uninfected control (not recorded which).

This clonotype came up a few times. The V gene is TRBV28, the J gene TRBJ2-7; D is ambiguous. This CDR3 comprises 13 residues. V was trimmed by 7 bases and J by 6 bases, leaving 16 bases between them. CDR1 and CDR2 from the germline V gene are MDHEN and SYDVKM. The CDR3 bases are TGTGCCAGCAATTCGGTCCTCCAAGGCGAGCAGTACTTC. Encoded protein: CASNSVLQGEQYF.

This clonotype has more than one count but fewer than ten. V gene TRBV20-1 combines with J gene TRBJ1-2, with D possibly TRBD1 on 6 matching bases. V lost 4 bases, J lost 5 bases, and 8 bases lay in between. The CDR3 has 11 residues. Germline CDR1 is DFQATT and CDR2 is SNEGSKA (reference sequence). The CDR3 sequence is CSATGEYGYTF. The CDR3, as DNA: TGCAGTGCTACAGGGGAGTATGGCTACACCTTC.

This clonotype was counted at least ten times. The genes are TRBV20-1 and TRBJ1-4, with a weak D call TRBD1 (6 bases). The CDR3 runs to 14 residues. Per germline, CDR1 DFQATT and CDR2 SNEGSKA (reference sequence). V was cut by 3 bases and J by 7 bases, with 15 bases left in between. The CDR3 DNA reads TGCAGTGCTAGGAATCCGGGGGGCGGTGAAAAACTGTTTTTT. This encodes CSARNPGGGEKLFF.

This clonotype was observed a handful of times. The CDR3 DNA is TGTGCCACCAGTGGATTGACTAGCGGGAGTGTCAATGAGCAGTTCTTC. Translating it yields CATSGLTSGSVNEQFF. The rearrangement uses TRBV24-1 and TRBJ2-1, with 12 nucleotides matching TRBD2. This CDR3 is built from 16 residues. CDR1 and CDR2 (germline): KGHDR, SFDVKD. V was pared by 5 bases and J by 6 bases, with 7 bases of the junction left unmatched.

This clonotype was recorded many times. The chain employs TRBV6-1 and TRBJ2-1, with 12 bases matching TRBD2. Germline trimming cut 4 bases from V and 7 bases from J; bases unmatched to any gene: 5. Germline-derived CDR1 and CDR2 are MNHNS and SASEGT. The CDR3 contains 15 residues. The CDR3 DNA reads as TGTGCCAGCAGTGGACTAGCGGGAGTCGAAAATGAGCAGTTCTTC. This gives the protein CASSGLAGVENEQFF.

This clonotype was found many times. V and J are TRBV18 and TRBJ2-4; D uncertain. Trimming removed 0 bases from V and 0 bases from J, with 12 bases in between. The CDR3 is made up of 17 amino acids. CDR1 is KGHSH, CDR2 LQKENI, per germline. CDR3 sequence reads: CASSPPVSQRAKNIQYF. For the CDR3, the DNA is TGTGCCAGCTCACCACCGGTTTCGCAGAGAGCCAAAAACATTCAGTACTTC.

This clonotype was observed a handful of times. One junction end disagrees with the germline gene, perhaps due to a read error. The V and J genes are TRBV29-1 and TRBJ2-1, with TRBD2 matching over 10 bases. Germline values: CDR1 SQVTM, CDR2 ANQGSEA. CDR3 length equals 11 residues. The CDR3 loop is CSAWLAGELVF. The CDR3 DNA reads as TGCAGCGCTTGGCTAGCGGGAGAGTTGGTCTTC.

In this sample, this clonotype turned up a few times. This rearrangement joins TRBV4-1 to TRBJ2-4; D might be TRBD2 (6 bases). The ends were cut back, 4 bases at V and 4 bases at J, with 11 bases in the middle. The CDR3 runs 14 residues. The germline gives CDR1 MGHRA, CDR2 YSYEKL. This chain's CDR3 is CASSREAVKNIQYF. As DNA, the CDR3 is TGCGCCAGCAGCCGGGAGGCGGTGAAAAACATTCAGTACTTC.

The V gene is TRBV4-1, the J gene TRBJ2-7; D is undetermined. CDR1 MGHRA and CDR2 YSYEKL come from the germline V gene. V lost 1 base, J lost 1 base, and 8 bases lay in between. The CDR3 totals 14 residues. For the CDR3, the DNA is TGCGCCAGCAGCCAAGTAATGGGTTCCTACGAGCAGTACTTC. Protein sequence: CASSQVMGSYEQYF.

This clonotype was counted many times. The chain combines TRBV28 with TRBJ1-5; D is undetermined. Germline loops: CDR1 MDHEN, CDR2 SYDVKM. The CDR3 is 11 amino acids. Between the trimmed V and J ends, which lost 2 bases and 8 bases, there was a span of 4 bases. In DNA, the CDR3 is TGTGCCAGCAGTTTAGTCGAGCCCCAGCATTTT. Its translation is CASSLVEPQHF. Using reference TRBV28 and TRBJ1-5 for the parts outside the CDR3, the full variable domain is DVKVTQSSRYLVKRTGEKVFLECVQDMDHENMFWYRQDPGLGLRLIYFSYDVKMKEKGDIPEGYSVSREKKERFSLILESASTNQTSMYLCASSLVEPQHFGDGTRLSIL.

The chain combines TRBV20-1 with TRBJ2-7, with 9 positions matching TRBD1. The V gene end was trimmed by 7 bases and the J gene end by 5 bases; junction bases not matched to a gene: 9. The germline V gene encodes CDR1 DFQATT and CDR2 SNEGSKA (reference sequence). The CDR3 covers 13 residues. The CDR3: CSERGQGPNEQYF. The CDR3 DNA sequence: TGCAGTGAGAGGGGACAGGGCCCGAACGAGCAGTACTTC.

This clonotype was detected only a few times. The J gene is TRBJ2-7, the V gene TRBV9; D gene uncertain. The germline V gene encodes CDR1 SGDLS and CDR2 YYNGEE. The CDR3 totals 12 residues. With 7 bases removed from V and 6 bases from J, the gap between germline ends came to 14 bases. CDR3 sequence (DNA): TGTGCCAGCCCCTCTGCCAGCAGCGAGCAGTACTTC. Translation gives CASPSASSEQYF.

V gene TRBV3-1 combines with J gene TRBJ2-7; 8 bases line up with TRBD2. J lost 4 bases, V lost 6 bases, and 17 bases had no gene match. Per the germline V gene, CDR1 is LGHDT and CDR2 is YNNKEL (reference sequence). CDR3 length: 17 amino acids. Written as DNA, the CDR3 is TGTGCCAGCAGTCTTACCCACTTTGGAGCGGGAGCATACGAGCAGTACTTC. Its translation is CASSLTHFGAGAYEQYF.

This clonotype was seen repeatedly, ten times or more. The chain has TRBV28 and TRBJ2-7; D might be TRBD1 or TRBD2, each matching 5 bases. Germline V lookup: CDR1 MDHEN, CDR2 SYDVKM. V lost 5 bases and J 3 bases, leaving 17 bases between the germline ends. This CDR3 region has 15 residues. For the CDR3, the DNA is TGTGCCAGCAGTCCTCCCGGGGACCGTGACTACGAGCAGTACTTC. Protein: CASSPPGDRDYEQYF.

This clonotype has ten or more counts. The V call is TRBV7-3, the J call TRBJ2-3, with D uncertain. The germline V gene has CDR1 SGHTA and CDR2 FQGTGA. Trimming took off 6 bases at V and 2 bases at J, with 6 bases between the two ends. The CDR3 totals 12 residues. This CDR3 is CASSPDTDTQYF. For the CDR3, the DNA is TGTGCCAGCAGTCCCGACACAGATACGCAGTATTTT.

In this sample, this clonotype turned up many times. CDR3 in amino acids: CASSQRLGIYF. DNA of the CDR3: TGTGCCAGCAGCCAGCGACTGGGTATATACTTC. This chain connects TRBV11-1 to TRBJ2-5, with D hard to call. This CDR3 comprises 11 residues. Germline values: CDR1 SGHAT, CDR2 FQDESV (reference sequence). Trimming took 5 bases from V and 14 from J, leaving 15 bases between them.

This clonotype was seen a few times. The chain links TRBV27 to TRBJ2-5, with 11 bases fitting TRBD1. The CDR3 length is 16 residues. Trimming removed 3 bases from V and 7 bases from J; junction bases left unmatched: 10. The germline V gene has CDR1 MNHEY and CDR2 SMNVEV (reference sequence). CDR3 in DNA: TGTGCCAGCAGTTTCCGGACAGGGGGCCCCCTTGGGACCCAGTACTTC. This gives the protein CASSFRTGGPLGTQYF.

V gene TRBV9 combines with J gene TRBJ2-2, with 9 bases aligning to TRBD1. This CDR3 has 15 amino acids. Per the germline V gene, CDR1 is SGDLS and CDR2 is YYNGEE. J gave up 7 bases and V 6 bases, and 10 bases lay outside the gene matches. CDR3 nucleotides: TGTGCCAGCACCCCACAGGGGGCCCCGTACGGGGAGCTGTTTTTT. This gives the protein CASTPQGAPYGELFF.

The rearrangement joins TRBV3-1 to TRBJ2-1; 10 nucleotides line up with TRBD2. The length of the CDR3 is 14 residues. Germline lookup yields CDR1 LGHDT and CDR2 YNNKEL (reference sequence). V was clipped by 4 bases and J by 6 bases; unmatched bases: 3. The CDR3 here is CASSPRLAGNEQFF. For the CDR3, the DNA is TGTGCCAGCAGCCCGAGACTAGCGGGCAATGAGCAGTTCTTC.

The chain is built from TRBV12-3 or TRBV12-4 and TRBJ2-1, with D possibly matching TRBD2 (6 bases). Trimming left V 6 bases short and J 4 bases short, with 13 bases between. CDR3 length: 14 amino acids. The CDR3 region has the DNA TGTGCCAGCAGAGGACTACGAGAATACAATGAGCAGTTCTTC. Translation: CASRGLREYNEQFF.

The J gene is TRBJ2-3, the V gene TRBV11-1; D unclear. Trimming cost V 2 bases and J 0 bases, with 9 bases left between them. This CDR3 has 15 residues. Germline V gene lookup returns CDR1 SGHAT and CDR2 FQDESV (reference sequence). The CDR3 is CASSLFYSSTDTQYF. CDR3 DNA sequence: TGTGCCAGCAGCTTATTTTACAGCAGCACAGATACGCAGTATTTT.

This clonotype was counted only a few times. J is TRBJ2-3 and V is TRBV12-3 or TRBV12-4, with D perhaps given as TRBD1 or TRBD2 (6 bases each). The CDR3 covers 15 residues. Trimming removed 4 bases at V and 6 bases at J, with 17 bases between. CDR3: CASSSRGTSRDTQYF. Here the CDR3 DNA reads TGTGCCAGCAGTTCCAGGGGAACTAGCAGGGATACGCAGTATTTT.

Details on this clonotype: This may be a read error, as it is one base from a much larger clone. For the CDR3, the DNA is TGTGCCAGCAGCTTAGTCTTCGGCGGGAGGTCGTGCGAGCAGTACTTC. Translated, it gives CASSLVFGGRSCEQYF. The V and J genes are TRBV11-2 and TRBJ2-7, with 8 bases aligning to TRBD2. The CDR3 loop spans 16 amino acids. The V and J ends lost 1 base and 6 bases, in that order; junction bases with no gene match: 11. Germline assignment: CDR1 SGHAT and CDR2 FQNNGV.

The chain is built from TRBV5-4 and TRBJ1-1; possible D gene TRBD1, 5 bases. The CDR3 consists of 18 residues. Germline lookup yields CDR1 SGHNT and CDR2 YYREEE (reference sequence). V was pared by 4 bases and J by 3 bases, with 25 bases between. Here the CDR3 reads CASSSAARVGTGDTEAFF. CDR3 nucleotide sequence: TGTGCCAGCAGCAGCGCAGCGAGGGTTGGGACTGGGGACACTGAAGCTTTCTTT.

This clonotype was picked up a small number of times. V is TRBV6-6 and J is TRBJ2-1; D is perhaps TRBD1 or TRBD2 (5 bases each). The CDR3 covers 13 residues. Trimming stripped 2 bases from V and 6 bases from J, with 8 bases between. CDR1 is MNHNY, CDR2 SVGAGI, per germline (reference sequence). Here the CDR3 DNA reads TGTGCCAGCAGTTACGCAGGGAGCAATGAGCAGTTCTTC. It codes for CASSYAGSNEQFF.

The V and J genes are TRBV11-2 and TRBJ2-7, with 11 nucleotides matching TRBD2. V gave up 6 bases and J gave up 7 bases; unmatched junction bases: 5. Germline V gene lookup returns CDR1 SGHAT and CDR2 FQNNGV. The CDR3 runs to 13 residues. Written as DNA, the CDR3 is TGTGCCAGCAGGACTAGCGGGATCTTGGAGCAGTACTTC. This gives the protein CASRTSGILEQYF.

V and J are TRBV4-2 and TRBJ2-5, with D possibly matching TRBD1 (6 bases). Per germline, CDR1 LGHNA and CDR2 YNFKEQ. The CDR3 extends over 16 amino acids. V was shortened by 0 bases and J by 5 bases, with 16 bases between the two germline ends. Here the CDR3 reads CASSQDGGRQAETQYF. CDR3 bases: TGTGCCAGCAGCCAAGATGGGGGCCGACAGGCGGAGACCCAGTACTTC.